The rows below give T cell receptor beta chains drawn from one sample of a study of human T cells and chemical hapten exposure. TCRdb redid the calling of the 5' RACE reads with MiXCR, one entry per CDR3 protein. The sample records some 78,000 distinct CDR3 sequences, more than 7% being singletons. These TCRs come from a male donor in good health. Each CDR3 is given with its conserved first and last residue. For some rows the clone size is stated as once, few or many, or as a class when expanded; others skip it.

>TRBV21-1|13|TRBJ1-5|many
CASSIDTNQPQHF
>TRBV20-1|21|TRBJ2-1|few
CSARDLPGLAGGVLSYNEQFF
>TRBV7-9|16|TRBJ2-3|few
CASSFLGAGATDTQYF
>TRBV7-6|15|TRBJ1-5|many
CASSPGASVNQPQHF
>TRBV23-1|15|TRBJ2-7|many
CASSQSMDCTYEQYF
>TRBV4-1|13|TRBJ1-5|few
CASSQPPNQPQHF
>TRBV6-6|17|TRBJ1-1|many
CASSFPVVDKPNTEAFF
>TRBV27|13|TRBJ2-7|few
CASSQTAAYEQYF
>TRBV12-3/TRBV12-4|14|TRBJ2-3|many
CASSPWGATDTQYF
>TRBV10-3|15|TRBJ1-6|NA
CAIRSGQENNSPLHF
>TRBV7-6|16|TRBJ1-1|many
CASSLNPSGQGTEAFF
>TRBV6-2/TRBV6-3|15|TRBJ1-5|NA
CASSYLQGGNQPQHF
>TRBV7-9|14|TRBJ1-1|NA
CASSLDRAYTEAFF
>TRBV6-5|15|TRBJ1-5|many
CASSADRGHNQPQHF
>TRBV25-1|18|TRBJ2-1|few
CASSDPSGGEGPYNEQFF
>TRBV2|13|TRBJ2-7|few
CATEGEPNYEQYF
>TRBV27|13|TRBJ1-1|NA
CASRETGGPEAFF
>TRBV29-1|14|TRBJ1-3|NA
CSVERGFSGNTIYF
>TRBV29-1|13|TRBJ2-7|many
CSVEVRPSYEQYF
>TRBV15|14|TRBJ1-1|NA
CATSRGARGTEAFF
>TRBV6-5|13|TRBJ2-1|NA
CASSPTGRGEQFF
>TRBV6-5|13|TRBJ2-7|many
CASSPGQTYEQYF